This TCR beta chain was sequenced for a study of OX40 agonist ivuxolimab in advanced cancers. The wider study: Dose-escalation patients' cancers were hepatocellular carcinoma, melanoma, renal cell or head and neck cancer. Broader study findings: Dose levels from 0.1 to 3.0 mg/kg saw CD4+ and CD8+ blood T cells expand clonally by week 6.

Clones were read by immunoSEQ multiplex PCR, and TCRdb kept only the in-frame ones, dropping some. The sample comprises about 140,000 clones, 90% of which are singletons, and approximately 0.99% rests with the top ten. This clone was observed once. The antigen remains unidentified. The V gene lost 0 bases and the J gene lost 2 bases, with 16 bases spanning the gap. Germline-derived CDR1 and CDR2 are SGDLS and YYNGEE. This CDR3 region has 17 residues. The receptor comes from an adult with an advanced solid tumor such as melanoma, head and neck, liver or kidney cancer. Specimen: CD4+ or CD8+ T cells sorted from blood, collected in a trial of the OX40 agonist ivuxolimab. The chain recombines TRBV9 with TRBJ2-3; no reliable D call. The CDR3 nucleotides are TGTGCCAGCAGCGTAGACGTTGGAAGACCTTACACAGATACGCAGTATTTT. It encodes CASSVDVGRPYTDTQYF.